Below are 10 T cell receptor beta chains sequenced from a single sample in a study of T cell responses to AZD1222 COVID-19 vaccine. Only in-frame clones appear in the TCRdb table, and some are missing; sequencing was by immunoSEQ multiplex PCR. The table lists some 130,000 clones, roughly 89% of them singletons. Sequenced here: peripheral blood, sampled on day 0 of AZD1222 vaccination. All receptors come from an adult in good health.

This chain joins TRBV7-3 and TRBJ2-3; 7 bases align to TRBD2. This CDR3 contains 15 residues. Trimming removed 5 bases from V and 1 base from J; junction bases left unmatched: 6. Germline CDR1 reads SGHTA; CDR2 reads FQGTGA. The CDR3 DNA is TGTGCCAGCAGCCCCAATCGGGGGGGCACAGATACGCAGTATTTT. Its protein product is CASSPNRGGTDTQYF. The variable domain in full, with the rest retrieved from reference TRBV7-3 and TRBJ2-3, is GAGVSQTPSNKVTEKGKYVELRCDPISGHTALYWYRQSLGQGPEFLIYFQGTGAADDSGLPNDRFFAVRPEGSVSTLKIQRTERGDSAVYLCASSPNRGGTDTQYFGPGTRLTVL.

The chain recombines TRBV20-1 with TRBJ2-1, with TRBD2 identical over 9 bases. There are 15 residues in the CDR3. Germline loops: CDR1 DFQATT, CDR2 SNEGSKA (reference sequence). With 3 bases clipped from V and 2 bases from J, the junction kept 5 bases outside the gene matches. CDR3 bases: TGCAGTGCTAGTCCCCAGCGGGGGGCCTACAATGAGCAGTTCTTC. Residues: CSASPQRGAYNEQFF.

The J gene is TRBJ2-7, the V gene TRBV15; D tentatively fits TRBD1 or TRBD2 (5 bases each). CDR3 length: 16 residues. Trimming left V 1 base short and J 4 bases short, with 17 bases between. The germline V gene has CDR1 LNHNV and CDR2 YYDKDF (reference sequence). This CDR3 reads CATSRVDSGRRYEQYF. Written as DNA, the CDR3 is TGTGCCACCAGCAGAGTTGACTCGGGGCGGCGGTACGAGCAGTACTTC.

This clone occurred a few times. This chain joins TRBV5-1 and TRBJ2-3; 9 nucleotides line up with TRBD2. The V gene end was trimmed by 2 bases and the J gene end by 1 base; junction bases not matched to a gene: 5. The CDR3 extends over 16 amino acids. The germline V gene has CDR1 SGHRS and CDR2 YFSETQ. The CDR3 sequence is CASSFLASGGTDTQYF. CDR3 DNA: TGCGCCAGCAGCTTTTTGGCTAGCGGGGGCACAGATACGCAGTATTTT.

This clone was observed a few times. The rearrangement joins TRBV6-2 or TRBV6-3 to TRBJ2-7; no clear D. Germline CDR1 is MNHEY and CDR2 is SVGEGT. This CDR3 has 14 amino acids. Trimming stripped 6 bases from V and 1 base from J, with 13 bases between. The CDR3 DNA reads TGTGCCAGCAGCAGTTTCGTTGGGTCCTACGAGCAGTACTTC. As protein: CASSSFVGSYEQYF.

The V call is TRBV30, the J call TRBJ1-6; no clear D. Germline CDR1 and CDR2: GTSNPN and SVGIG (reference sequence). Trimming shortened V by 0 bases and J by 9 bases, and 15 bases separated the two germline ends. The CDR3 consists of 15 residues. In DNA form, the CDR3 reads TGTGCCTGGAGTGTAGCCGGGATTTACAGTTCACCCCTCCACTTT. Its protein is CAWSVAGIYSSPLHF.

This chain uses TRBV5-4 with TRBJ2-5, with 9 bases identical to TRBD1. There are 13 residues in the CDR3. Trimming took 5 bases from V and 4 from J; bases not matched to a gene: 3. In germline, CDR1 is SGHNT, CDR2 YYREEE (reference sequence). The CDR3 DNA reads TGTGCCAGCAGTCGGACAGGGGCAGAGACCCAGTACTTC. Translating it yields CASSRTGAETQYF.

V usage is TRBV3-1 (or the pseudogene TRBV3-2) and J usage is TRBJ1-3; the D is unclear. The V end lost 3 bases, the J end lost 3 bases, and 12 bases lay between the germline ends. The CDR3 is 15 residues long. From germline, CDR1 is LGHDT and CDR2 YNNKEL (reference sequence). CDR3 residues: CASSQEGLRGNTIYF. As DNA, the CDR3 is TGTGCCAGCAGCCAGGAGGGTCTTCGTGGAAACACCATATATTTT.

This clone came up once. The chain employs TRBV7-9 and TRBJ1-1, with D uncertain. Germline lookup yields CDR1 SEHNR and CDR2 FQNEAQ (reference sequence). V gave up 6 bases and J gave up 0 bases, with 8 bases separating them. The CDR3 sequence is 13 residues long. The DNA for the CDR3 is TGTGCCAGCAGTTACATGATGAACACTGAAGCTTTCTTT. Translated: CASSYMMNTEAFF.

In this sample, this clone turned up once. Here the CDR3 reads CASSQELKNRPNQPQHF. The CDR3 DNA follows: TGTGCCAGCAGCCAAGAATTGAAGAACAGGCCCAATCAGCCCCAGCATTTT. The chain is built from TRBV3-1 (or the pseudogene TRBV3-2) and TRBJ1-5, with D tentatively TRBD1 (5 bases). Germline values: CDR1 LGHDT, CDR2 YNNKEL (reference sequence). The CDR3 length is 17 residues. V was shortened by 0 bases and J by 3 bases, with 15 bases between the two germline ends.